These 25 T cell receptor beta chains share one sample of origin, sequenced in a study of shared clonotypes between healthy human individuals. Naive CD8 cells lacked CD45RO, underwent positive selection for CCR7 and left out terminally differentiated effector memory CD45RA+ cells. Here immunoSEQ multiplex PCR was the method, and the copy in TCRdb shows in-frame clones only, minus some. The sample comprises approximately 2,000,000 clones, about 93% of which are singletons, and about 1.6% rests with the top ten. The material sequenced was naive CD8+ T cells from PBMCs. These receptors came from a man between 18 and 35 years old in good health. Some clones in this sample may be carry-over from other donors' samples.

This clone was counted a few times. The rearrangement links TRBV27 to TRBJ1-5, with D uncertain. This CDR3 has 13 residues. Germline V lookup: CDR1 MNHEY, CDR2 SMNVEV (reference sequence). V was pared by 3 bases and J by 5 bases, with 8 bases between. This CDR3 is CASSLYTHQPQHF. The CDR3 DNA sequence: TGTGCCAGCAGTTTGTACACCCATCAGCCCCAGCATTTT.

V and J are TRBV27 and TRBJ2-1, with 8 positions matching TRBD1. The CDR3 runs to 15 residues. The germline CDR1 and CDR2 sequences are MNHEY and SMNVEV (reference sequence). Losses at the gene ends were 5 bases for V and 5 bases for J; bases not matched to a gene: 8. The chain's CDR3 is CASSPRQGTHNEQFF. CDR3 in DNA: TGTGCCAGCAGTCCCCGACAGGGGACACACAATGAGCAGTTCTTC.

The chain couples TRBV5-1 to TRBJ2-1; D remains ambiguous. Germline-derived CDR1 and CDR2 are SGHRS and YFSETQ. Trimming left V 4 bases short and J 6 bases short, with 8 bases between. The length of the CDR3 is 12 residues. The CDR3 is CASSRDGNEQFF. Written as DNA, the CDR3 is TGCGCCAGCAGCAGAGATGGCAATGAGCAGTTCTTC.

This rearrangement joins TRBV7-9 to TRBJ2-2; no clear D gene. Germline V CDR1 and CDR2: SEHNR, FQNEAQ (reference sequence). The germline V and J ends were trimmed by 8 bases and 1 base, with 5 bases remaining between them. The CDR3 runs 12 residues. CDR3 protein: CASQWNTGELFF. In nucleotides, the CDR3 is TGTGCCAGCCAATGGAACACCGGGGAGCTGTTTTTT.

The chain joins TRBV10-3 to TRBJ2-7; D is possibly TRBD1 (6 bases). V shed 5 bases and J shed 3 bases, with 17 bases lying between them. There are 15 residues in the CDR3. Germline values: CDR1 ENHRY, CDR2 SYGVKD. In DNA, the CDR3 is TGTGCCATCAGTAATGCCGGGACACCTCGCTACGAGCAGTACTTC. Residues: CAISNAGTPRYEQYF.

CDR3 in DNA: TGTGCCAGCAGCCATAGTTACGTGAGCACAGATACGCAGTATTTT. Translating it yields CASSHSYVSTDTQYF. V is TRBV7-9 and J is TRBJ2-3; D gene unclear. The CDR3 extends over 15 amino acids. Germline-derived CDR1 and CDR2 are SEHNR and FQNEAQ (reference sequence). V was clipped by 5 bases and J by 0 bases, with 12 bases between them.

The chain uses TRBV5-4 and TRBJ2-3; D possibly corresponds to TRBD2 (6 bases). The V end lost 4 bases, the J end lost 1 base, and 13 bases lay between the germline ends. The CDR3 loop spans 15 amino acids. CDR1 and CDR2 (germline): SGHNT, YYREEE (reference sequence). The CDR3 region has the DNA TGTGCCAGCAGCCCGGGGGTTGCTCGCACAGATACGCAGTATTTT. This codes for CASSPGVARTDTQYF.

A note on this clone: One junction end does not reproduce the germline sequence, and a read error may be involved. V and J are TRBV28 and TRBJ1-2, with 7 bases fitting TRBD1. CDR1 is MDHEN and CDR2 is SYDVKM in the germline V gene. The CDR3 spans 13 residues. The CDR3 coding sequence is TGTGCCAGCAGTTTATTTAAGGGACAGCCGATCAACTTC. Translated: CASSLFKGQPINF.

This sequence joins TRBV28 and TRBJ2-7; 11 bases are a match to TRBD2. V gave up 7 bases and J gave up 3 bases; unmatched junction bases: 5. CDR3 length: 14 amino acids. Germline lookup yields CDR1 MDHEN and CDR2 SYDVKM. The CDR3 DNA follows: TGTGCCAGCAAAAGGGGACTAGCGGTCTACGAGCAGTACTTC. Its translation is CASKRGLAVYEQYF.

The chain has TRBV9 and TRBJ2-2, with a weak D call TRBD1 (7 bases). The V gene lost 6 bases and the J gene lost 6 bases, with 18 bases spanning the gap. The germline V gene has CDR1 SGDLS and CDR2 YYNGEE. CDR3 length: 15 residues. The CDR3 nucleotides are TGTGCCAGCACCCAGGGGGGCCCCGTCCCCGGGGAGCTGTTTTTT. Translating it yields CASTQGGPVPGELFF.

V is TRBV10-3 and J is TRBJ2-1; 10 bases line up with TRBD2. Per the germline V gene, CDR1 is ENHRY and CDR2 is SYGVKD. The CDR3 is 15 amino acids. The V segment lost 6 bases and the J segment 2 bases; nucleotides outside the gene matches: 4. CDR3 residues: CAIREREGPYNEQFF. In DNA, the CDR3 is TGTGCCATCAGGGAGCGGGAGGGCCCCTACAATGAGCAGTTCTTC.

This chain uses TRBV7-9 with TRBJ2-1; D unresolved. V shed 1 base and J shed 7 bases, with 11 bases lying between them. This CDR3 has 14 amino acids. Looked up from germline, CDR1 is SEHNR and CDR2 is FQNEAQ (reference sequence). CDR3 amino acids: CASSLDRNRNEQFF. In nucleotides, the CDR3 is TGTGCCAGCAGCTTAGATAGGAACCGAAATGAGCAGTTCTTC.

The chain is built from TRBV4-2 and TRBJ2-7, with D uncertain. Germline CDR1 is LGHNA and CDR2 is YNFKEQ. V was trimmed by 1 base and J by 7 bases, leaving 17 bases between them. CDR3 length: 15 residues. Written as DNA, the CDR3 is TGTGCCAGCAGCCAAGGTCAGGTCCCCCGATGGGAGCAGTACTTC. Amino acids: CASSQGQVPRWEQYF.

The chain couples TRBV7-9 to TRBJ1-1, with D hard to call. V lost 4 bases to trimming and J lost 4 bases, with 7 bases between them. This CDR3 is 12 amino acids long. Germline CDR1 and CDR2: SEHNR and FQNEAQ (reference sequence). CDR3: CASSSFRTEAFF. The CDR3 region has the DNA TGTGCCAGCAGCTCTTTTCGCACTGAAGCTTTCTTT.

The CDR3 spells CASSSEVSNYGYTF. The CDR3 nucleotides read TGTGCCAGCAGTTCTGAAGTCTCTAACTATGGCTACACCTTC. V usage is TRBV6-5 and J usage is TRBJ1-2; D gene unclear. Germline V gene sequence: CDR1 MNHEY, CDR2 SVGAGI. This CDR3 is 14 amino acids long. V was pared by 4 bases and J by 0 bases, with 9 bases between.

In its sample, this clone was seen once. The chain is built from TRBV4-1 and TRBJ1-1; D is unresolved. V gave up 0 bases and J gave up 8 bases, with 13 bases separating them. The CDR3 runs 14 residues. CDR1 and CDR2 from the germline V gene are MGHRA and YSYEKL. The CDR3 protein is CASSQDAITAEAFF. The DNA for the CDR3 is TGCGCCAGCAGCCAAGATGCGATAACAGCCGAAGCTTTCTTT.

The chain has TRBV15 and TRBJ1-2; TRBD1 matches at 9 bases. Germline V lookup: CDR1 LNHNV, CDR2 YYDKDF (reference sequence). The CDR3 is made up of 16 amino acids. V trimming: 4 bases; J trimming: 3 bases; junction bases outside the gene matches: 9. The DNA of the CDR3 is TGTGCCACCAGCACTCCCTTGGGACAGGGCGACTATGGCTACACCTTC. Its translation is CATSTPLGQGDYGYTF.

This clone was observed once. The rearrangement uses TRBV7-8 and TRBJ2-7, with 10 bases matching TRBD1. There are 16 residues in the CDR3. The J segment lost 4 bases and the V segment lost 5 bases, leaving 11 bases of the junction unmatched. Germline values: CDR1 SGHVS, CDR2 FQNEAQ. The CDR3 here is CASSATVGTGVYEQYF. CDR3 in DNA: TGTGCCAGCAGCGCGACGGTAGGGACAGGGGTATACGAGCAGTACTTC.

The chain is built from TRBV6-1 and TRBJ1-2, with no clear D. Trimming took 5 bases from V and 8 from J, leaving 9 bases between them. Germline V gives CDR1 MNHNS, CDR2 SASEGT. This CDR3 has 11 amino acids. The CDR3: CASSYDRGYTF. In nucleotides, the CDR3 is TGTGCCAGCAGTTATGACCGAGGCTACACCTTC.

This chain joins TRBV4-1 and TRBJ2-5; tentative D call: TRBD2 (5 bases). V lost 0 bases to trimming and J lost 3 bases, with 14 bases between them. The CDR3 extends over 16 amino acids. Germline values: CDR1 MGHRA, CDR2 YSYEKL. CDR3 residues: CASSQDPPLAEETQYF. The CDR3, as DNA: TGCGCCAGCAGCCAAGACCCCCCCCTAGCAGAAGAGACCCAGTACTTC.

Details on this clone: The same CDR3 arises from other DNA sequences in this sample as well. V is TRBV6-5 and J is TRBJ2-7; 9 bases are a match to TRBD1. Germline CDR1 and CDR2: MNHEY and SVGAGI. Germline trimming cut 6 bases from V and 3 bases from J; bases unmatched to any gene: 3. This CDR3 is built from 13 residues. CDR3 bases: TGTGCCAGCAGGCCGGGACAGGGCTACGAGCAGTACTTC. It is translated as CASRPGQGYEQYF.

The CDR3 DNA is TGTGCCAGTAGTATGTACAGGGGGTACACTGAAGCTTTCTTT. It codes for CASSMYRGYTEAFF. The chain uses TRBV19 and TRBJ1-1; 8 bases match TRBD1. Unmatched junction bases numbered 3, after V lost 3 bases and J lost 3 bases. The CDR3 spans 14 residues. The germline V gene encodes CDR1 LNHDA and CDR2 SQIVND (reference sequence).

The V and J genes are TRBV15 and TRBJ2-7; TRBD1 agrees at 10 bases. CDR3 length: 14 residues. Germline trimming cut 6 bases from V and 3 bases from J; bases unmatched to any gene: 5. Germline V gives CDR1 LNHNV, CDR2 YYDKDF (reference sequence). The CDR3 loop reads CATSEDRGYYEQYF. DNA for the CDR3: TGTGCCACCAGTGAGGACAGGGGGTACTACGAGCAGTACTTC.

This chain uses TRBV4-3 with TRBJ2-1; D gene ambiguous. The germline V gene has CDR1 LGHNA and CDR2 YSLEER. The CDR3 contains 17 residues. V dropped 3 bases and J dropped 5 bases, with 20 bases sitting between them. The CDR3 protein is CASSQKERPTRDNEQFF. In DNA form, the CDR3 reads TGCGCCAGCAGCCAGAAAGAGAGGCCAACACGGGACAATGAGCAGTTCTTC.

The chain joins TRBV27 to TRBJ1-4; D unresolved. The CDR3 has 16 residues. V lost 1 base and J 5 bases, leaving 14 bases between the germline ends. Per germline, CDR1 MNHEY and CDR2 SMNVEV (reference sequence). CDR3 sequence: CASSLFTASKNEKLFF. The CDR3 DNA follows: TGTGCCAGCAGTTTATTTACAGCAAGTAAAAATGAAAAACTGTTTTTT.